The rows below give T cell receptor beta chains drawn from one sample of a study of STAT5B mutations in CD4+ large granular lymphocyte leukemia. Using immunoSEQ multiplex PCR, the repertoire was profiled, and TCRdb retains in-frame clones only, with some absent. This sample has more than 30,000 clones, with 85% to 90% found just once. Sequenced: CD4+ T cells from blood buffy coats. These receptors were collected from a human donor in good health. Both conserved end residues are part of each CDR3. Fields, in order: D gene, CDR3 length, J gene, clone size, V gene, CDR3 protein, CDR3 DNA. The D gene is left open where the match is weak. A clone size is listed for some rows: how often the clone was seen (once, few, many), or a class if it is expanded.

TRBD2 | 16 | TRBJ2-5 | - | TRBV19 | CASSIRREGPQETQYF | TGTGCCAGTAGTATTCGTCGGGAGGGTCCCCAAGAGACCCAGTACTTC
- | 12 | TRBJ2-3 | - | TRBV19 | CASSPSADTQYF | TGTGCCAGTAGTCCCTCCGCAGATACGCAGTATTTT
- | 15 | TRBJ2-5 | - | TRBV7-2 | CASSPPARVAETQYF | TGTGCCAGCAGCCCCCCCGCCCGAGTAGCGGAGACCCAGTACTTC
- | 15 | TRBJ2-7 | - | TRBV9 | CASSVGTGKTYEQYF | TGTGCCAGCAGCGTTGGAACAGGGAAAACCTACGAGCAGTACTTC
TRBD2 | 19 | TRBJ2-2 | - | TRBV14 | CASSQDVGGLAGVTGELFF | TGTGCCAGCAGCCAAGATGTAGGGGGACTAGCGGGAGTCACCGGGGAGCTGTTTTTT
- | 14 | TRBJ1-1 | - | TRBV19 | CASSIGQGVTEAFF | TGTGCCAGTAGTATAGGGCAGGGAGTCACTGAAGCTTTCTTT
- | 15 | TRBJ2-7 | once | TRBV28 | CASPPQGERLYEQYF | TGTGCCAGCCCTCCACAGGGAGAGAGACTCTACGAGCAGTACTTC
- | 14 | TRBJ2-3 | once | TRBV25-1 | CASSGYRPTDTQYF | TGTGCCAGCAGTGGGTACCGGCCCACAGATACGCAGTATTTT
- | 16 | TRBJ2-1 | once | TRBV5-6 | CASTPYRAVSYNEQFF | TGTGCCAGCACGCCCTACAGGGCGGTGTCCTACAATGAGCAGTTCTTC
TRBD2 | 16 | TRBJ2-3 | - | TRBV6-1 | CASSEARLAGADTQYF | TGTGCCAGCAGTGAAGCGCGGCTAGCGGGAGCTGATACGCAGTATTTT
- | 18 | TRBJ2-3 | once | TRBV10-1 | CASIRDIWEGRPTDTQYF | TGCGCCAGCATTAGAGACATATGGGAAGGCAGACCCACAGATACGCAGTATTTT
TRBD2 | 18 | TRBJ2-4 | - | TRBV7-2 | CASSSGTSGLLAKNIQYF | TGTGCCAGCAGCTCCGGGACTAGCGGACTACTAGCCAAAAACATTCAGTACTTC
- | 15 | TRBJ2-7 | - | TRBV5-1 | CASSWHYGFSYEQYF | TGCGCCAGCAGCTGGCACTACGGATTCTCCTACGAGCAGTACTTC
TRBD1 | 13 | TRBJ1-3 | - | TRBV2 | CASRGGERNTIYF | TGTGCCAGCAGAGGGGGCGAGAGAAACACCATATATTTT
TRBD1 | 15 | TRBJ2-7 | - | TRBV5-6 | CASSLVDRGDYEQYF | TGTGCCAGCAGCTTGGTGGACAGGGGAGACTACGAGCAGTACTTC
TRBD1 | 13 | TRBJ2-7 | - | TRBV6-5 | CASSPTGVAEQYF | TGTGCCAGCAGTCCTACAGGGGTGGCCGAGCAGTACTTC
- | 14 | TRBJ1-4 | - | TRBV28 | CASSKSQLGEKLFF | TGTGCCAGCAGTAAATCACAACTCGGTGAAAAACTGTTTTTT
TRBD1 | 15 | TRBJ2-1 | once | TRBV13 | CASSLGQAQDREQFF | TGTGCCAGCAGCTTGGGACAGGCACAGGACAGGGAGCAGTTCTTC
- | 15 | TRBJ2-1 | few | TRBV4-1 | CASSQDPNPNNEQFF | TGCGCCAGCAGCCAAGACCCCAACCCGAACAATGAGCAGTTCTTC
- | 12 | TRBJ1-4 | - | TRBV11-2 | CASSPLREKLFF | TGTGCCAGCAGCCCGCTCAGAGAAAAACTGTTTTTT
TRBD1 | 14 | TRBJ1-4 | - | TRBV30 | CAWSQDRGDEKLFF | TGTGCCTGGAGTCAGGACAGGGGTGACGAAAAACTGTTTTTT
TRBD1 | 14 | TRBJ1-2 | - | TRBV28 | CASRKQGAGYGYTF | TGTGCCAGCAGGAAGCAGGGGGCTGGCTATGGCTACACCTTC
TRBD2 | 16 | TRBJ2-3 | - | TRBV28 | CASSLPLAGVGDTQYF | TGTGCCAGCAGTTTACCCCTAGCGGGAGTAGGAGATACGCAGTATTTT
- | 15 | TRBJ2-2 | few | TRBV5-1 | CASSLDGANTGELFF | TGCGCCAGCAGCTTGGACGGGGCGAACACCGGGGAGCTGTTTTTT
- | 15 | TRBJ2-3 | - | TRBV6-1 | CASSEARGDSDTQYF | TGTGCCAGCAGTGAAGCAAGGGGAGATTCAGATACGCAGTATTTT
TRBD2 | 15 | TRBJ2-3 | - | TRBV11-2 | CASSIGGRAGDTQYF | TGTGCCAGCAGTATTGGCGGGAGGGCCGGAGATACGCAGTATTTT